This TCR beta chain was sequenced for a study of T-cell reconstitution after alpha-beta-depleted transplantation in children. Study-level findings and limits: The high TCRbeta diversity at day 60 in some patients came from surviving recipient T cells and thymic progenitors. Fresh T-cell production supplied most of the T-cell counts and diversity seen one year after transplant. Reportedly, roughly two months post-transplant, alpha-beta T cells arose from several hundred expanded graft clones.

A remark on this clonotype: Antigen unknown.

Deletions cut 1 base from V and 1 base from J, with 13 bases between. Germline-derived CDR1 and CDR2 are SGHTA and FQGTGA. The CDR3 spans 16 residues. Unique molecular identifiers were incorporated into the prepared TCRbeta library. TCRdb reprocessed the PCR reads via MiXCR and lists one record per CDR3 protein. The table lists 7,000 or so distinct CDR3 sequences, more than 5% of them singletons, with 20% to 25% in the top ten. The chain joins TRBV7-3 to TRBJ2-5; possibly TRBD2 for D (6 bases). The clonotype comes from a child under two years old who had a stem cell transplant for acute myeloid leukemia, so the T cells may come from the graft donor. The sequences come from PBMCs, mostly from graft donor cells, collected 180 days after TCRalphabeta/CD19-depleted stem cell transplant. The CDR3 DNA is TGTGCCAGCAGCTTAAAAGGGAGGTTGTTCCAAGAGACCCAGTACTTC. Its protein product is CASSLKGRLFQETQYF. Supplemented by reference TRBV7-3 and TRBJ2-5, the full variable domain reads GAGVSQTPSNKVTEKGKYVELRCDPISGHTALYWYRQSLGQGPEFLIYFQGTGAADDSGLPNDRFFAVRPEGSVSTLKIQRTERGDSAVYLCASSLKGRLFQETQYFGPGTRLLVL.